This T cell receptor (beta chain) was captured in a study of CXCR3-negative and CXCR3-positive naive CD8 T cells. Study-wide background: The total count of TRB reads reached around 130 million, and each library contributed about 1.5 +/- 0.3 million. Study results and limitations: Both naive subsets, CXCR3-negative and CXCR3-positive, displayed similar TRBV-TRBJ usage, unlike memory cells. Hydrophobicity was higher for TRB CDR3s found in CXCR3-positive naive cells than in CXCR3-negative naive cells.

CD45RO-CCR7+CD27+CD95- marked naive CD8+ T cells. Libraries of TRB cDNA were made by 5' RACE and carried UMIs. From its re-call of the 5' RACE reads, TCRdb lists each CDR3 protein once, without DNA. The record lists approximately 120,000 distinct CDR3 sequences, of which the ten most abundant hold about 0.35%. The CDR3 is 14 residues long. The germline gives CDR1 LNHDA, CDR2 SQIVND (reference sequence). As for this clonotype: The antigen remains undetermined.

This receptor was taken from a human donor in good health. Some clones in this sample may be carry-over from other donors' samples. The chain joins TRBV19 to TRBJ2-1; the D gene TCRdb calls, TRBD1, cannot be checked with no DNA. The sample consisted of naive CXCR3+ CD8+ T cells from blood. Subset meaning: CD45RO-CCR7+CD27+CD95- naive CD8+ T cells expressing CXCR3 (TNR3+). Here the CDR3 reads CASSIQDSYNEQFF.